The 3 T cell receptor beta chains listed next were all sequenced from one sample in a study of cytomegalovirus exposure and HLA in healthy donors (TCRdb year 2017). The library relied on the immunoSEQ multiplex PCR assay. For the multiplex PCR, a mixture combining 60 forward primers for TCR Vbeta segments and 13 reverse primers for TCR Jbeta segments was used. Held by TCRdb, this immuneACCESS table contains in-frame sequences only and omits some clones. Under half of the omission traces to an unresolved V gene where checked; the cause of the rest is unknown. This sample's listing comprises tens of thousands of clones. 1% to 1.5% of the sample is taken by the ten largest. The specimen sequenced was PBMCs. Every receptor here comes from a man aged 25-45 years in good health and CMV-seronegative.

The chain links TRBV19 to TRBJ2-1; TRBD2 might be the D (6 bases). V was clipped by 3 bases and J by 0 bases, with 15 bases between them. Germline V gene sequence: CDR1 LNHDA, CDR2 SQIVND (reference sequence). This CDR3 contains 17 residues. Here the CDR3 DNA reads TGTGCCAGTAGTATCCTCTTAGCGGTAAGCTCCTACAATGAGCAGTTCTTC. It translates to CASSILLAVSSYNEQFF.

The chain has TRBV6-6 and TRBJ1-1, with D hard to call. The CDR3 contains 14 residues. V lost 2 bases and J lost 5, with 12 bases in between. Germline V gene sequence: CDR1 MNHNY, CDR2 SVGAGI (reference sequence). CDR3 protein: CASSYEGAMTEAFF. The CDR3 nucleotides are TGTGCCAGCAGTTACGAGGGCGCGATGACTGAAGCTTTCTTT.

The chain links TRBV11-2 to TRBJ1-1; 7 bases line up with TRBD1. In germline, CDR1 is SGHAT, CDR2 FQNNGV. The V and J ends lost 6 bases and 2 bases, in that order; junction bases with no gene match: 9. CDR3 length: 15 residues. Here the CDR3 reads CASRYTGALNTEAFF. CDR3 DNA sequence: TGTGCCAGCAGGTATACAGGGGCCCTTAACACTGAAGCTTTCTTT.